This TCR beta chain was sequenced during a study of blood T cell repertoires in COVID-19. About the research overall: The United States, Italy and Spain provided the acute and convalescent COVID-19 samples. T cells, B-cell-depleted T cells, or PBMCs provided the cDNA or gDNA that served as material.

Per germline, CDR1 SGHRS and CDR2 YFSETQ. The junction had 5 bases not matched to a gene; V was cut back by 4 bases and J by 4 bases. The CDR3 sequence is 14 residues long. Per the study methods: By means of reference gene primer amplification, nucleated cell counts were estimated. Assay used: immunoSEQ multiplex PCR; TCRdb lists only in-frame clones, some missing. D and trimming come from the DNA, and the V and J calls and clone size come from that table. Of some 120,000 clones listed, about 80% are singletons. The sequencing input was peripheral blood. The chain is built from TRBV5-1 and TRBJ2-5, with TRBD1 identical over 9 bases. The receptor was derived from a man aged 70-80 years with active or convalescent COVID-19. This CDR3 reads CASSQDRGRETQYF. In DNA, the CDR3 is TGCGCCAGCAGCCAGGACAGGGGACGAGAGACCCAGTACTTC.